The 10 T cell receptor beta chains reported below all come from one sample, sequenced in a study of PD-1 blockade in classical Hodgkin lymphoma. Generated by immunoSEQ multiplex PCR, the TCRdb table keeps only in-frame clones and is missing some. The sample lists roughly 81,000 clones, around 90% occurring once. There was relapse after autologous stem cell transplantation in every patient, and there was variation in brentuximab vedotin exposure. Sample: peripheral blood mononuclear cells (PBMCs), taken before the second cycle of nivolumab. These receptor sequences come from a human donor with classical Hodgkin lymphoma.

The V gene is TRBV11-2, the J gene TRBJ1-1, with no clear D. Germline CDR1 SGHAT, CDR2 FQNNGV. The CDR3 spans 15 residues. V dropped 5 bases and J dropped 4 bases, with 17 bases sitting between them. Here the CDR3 DNA reads TGTGCCAGCAGCGCGGGAGGGTTGCCGTTCACTGAAGCTTTCTTT. This encodes CASSAGGLPFTEAFF.

The CDR3 nucleotides are TGTGCCAGCAGCCCCCGGACAGGGGGGGGCGGCTACACCTTC. Its translation is CASSPRTGGGGYTF. The chain carries TRBV7-2 and TRBJ1-2, with 10 bases aligning to TRBD1. This CDR3 has 14 residues. V lost 5 bases and J lost 8; bases outside the gene matches: 8. The germline V gene has CDR1 SGHTA and CDR2 FQGNSA.

The chain recombines TRBV19 with TRBJ2-2; D not certain. V was cut by 2 bases and J by 2 bases, with 9 bases left in between. The germline V gene has CDR1 LNHDA and CDR2 SQIVND (reference sequence). The CDR3 has 15 residues. This CDR3 is CASSISRANTGELFF. DNA of the CDR3: TGTGCCAGTAGTATAAGTAGGGCTAACACCGGGGAGCTGTTTTTT.

The chain has TRBV7-9 and TRBJ2-7; D gene ambiguous. V lost 8 bases and J 9 bases, leaving 8 bases between the germline ends. The germline V gene has CDR1 SEHNR and CDR2 FQNEAQ (reference sequence). CDR3 length equals 9 residues. The DNA for the CDR3 is TGTGCCAGCGGGGAACGGCAGTACTTC. This codes for CASGERQYF.

This clone was detected once. The chain uses TRBV2 and TRBJ2-5, with D uncertain. Deletions cut 7 bases from V and 5 bases from J, with 14 bases between. CDR1 and CDR2 (germline): SNHLY, FYNNEI. CDR3 length: 13 residues. CDR3 amino acids: CASTRALGETQYF. The CDR3 coding sequence is TGTGCCAGCACTAGGGCACTGGGGGAGACCCAGTACTTC.

V usage is TRBV10-1 and J usage is TRBJ2-6; D is ambiguous. Between the trimmed V and J ends, which lost 0 bases and 0 bases, there was a span of 3 bases. CDR1 and CDR2 from the germline V gene are WNHNN and SYGVQD (reference sequence). The CDR3 extends over 15 amino acids. CDR3 nucleotides: TGCGCCAGCAGTGAGTCGACCTCTGGGGCCAACGTCCTGACTTTC. It yields the protein CASSESTSGANVLTF.

The chain couples TRBV27 to TRBJ2-5, with TRBD1 matching 9 bases. The V gene's germline CDR1 is MNHEY and CDR2 SMNVEV (reference sequence). Trimming removed 0 bases from V and 1 base from J; junction bases left unmatched: 6. The CDR3 has 17 amino acids. The CDR3 DNA reads as TGTGCCAGCAGTTTATCTCGGGACAGGGCCTTCCAAGAGACCCAGTACTTC. It translates to CASSLSRDRAFQETQYF.

V and J are TRBV10-3 and TRBJ2-3, with D possibly being TRBD2 (6 bases). The CDR3 spans 15 residues. V lost 3 bases, J lost 4 bases, and 14 bases lay in between. CDR1 is ENHRY, CDR2 SYGVKD, per germline. The DNA of the CDR3 is TGTGCCATCAGTGACGGGCTAGCGTTTGCAGATACGCAGTATTTT. Its protein is CAISDGLAFADTQYF.

The chain is built from TRBV28 and TRBJ1-5; 10 bases match TRBD1. This CDR3 spans 14 amino acids. J was trimmed by 7 bases and V by 5 bases; bases with no gene match: 5. The germline CDR1 and CDR2 sequences are MDHEN and SYDVKM. CDR3 residues: CASSPTGGGQPQHF. As DNA, the CDR3 is TGTGCCAGCAGTCCGACAGGGGGCGGGCAGCCCCAGCATTTT.

This chain connects TRBV5-1 to TRBJ2-3; D might be TRBD1 (6 bases). Trimming pared 2 bases from V and 1 base from J, leaving 11 bases between. Per the germline V gene, CDR1 is SGHRS and CDR2 is YFSETQ. The CDR3 is made up of 15 amino acids. The CDR3 reads CASSLGRGGTDTQYF. CDR3 DNA sequence: TGCGCCAGCAGCTTAGGCAGGGGAGGCACAGATACGCAGTATTTT.